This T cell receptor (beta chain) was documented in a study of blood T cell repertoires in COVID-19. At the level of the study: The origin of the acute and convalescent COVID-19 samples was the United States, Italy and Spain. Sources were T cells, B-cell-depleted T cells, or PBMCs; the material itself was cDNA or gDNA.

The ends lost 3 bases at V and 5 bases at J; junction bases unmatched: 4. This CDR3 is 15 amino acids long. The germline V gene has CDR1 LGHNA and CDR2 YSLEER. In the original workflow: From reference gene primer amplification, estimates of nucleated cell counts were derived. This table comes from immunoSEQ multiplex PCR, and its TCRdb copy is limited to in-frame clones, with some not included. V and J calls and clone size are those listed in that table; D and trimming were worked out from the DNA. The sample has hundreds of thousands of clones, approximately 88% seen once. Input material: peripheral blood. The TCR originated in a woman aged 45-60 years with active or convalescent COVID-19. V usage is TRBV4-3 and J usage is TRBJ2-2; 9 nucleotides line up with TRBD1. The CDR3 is CASSHVDRGTGELFF. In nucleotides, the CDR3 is TGCGCCAGCAGCCACGTGGACAGGGGAACCGGGGAGCTGTTTTTT.